A few counts support the clone carrying this T cell receptor beta chain. This specimen comes from a study of CD8+ T cells in alopecia areata. Germline-derived CDR1 and CDR2 are SQVTM and ANQGSEA. The CDR3 contains 14 residues. Trimming removed 4 bases at V and 0 bases at J, with 7 bases between. Extraction and reverse transcription of RNA yielded cDNA as the sequencing template. Profiled with immunoSEQ multiplex PCR; TCRdb holds only in-frame clones, not every one. The table shows about 190,000 clones, with around three fifths occurring only once. This sequence was found in a human donor with alopecia areata. This chain uses TRBV29-1 with TRBJ2-6; D perhaps matches TRBD1 (6 bases). Sequencing was performed on CD4+ T cells sorted from blood, taken at week 0. DNA for the CDR3: TGCAGCGTTGGGACAGCCTCTGGGGCCAACGTCCTGACTTTC. Translating it yields CSVGTASGANVLTF.